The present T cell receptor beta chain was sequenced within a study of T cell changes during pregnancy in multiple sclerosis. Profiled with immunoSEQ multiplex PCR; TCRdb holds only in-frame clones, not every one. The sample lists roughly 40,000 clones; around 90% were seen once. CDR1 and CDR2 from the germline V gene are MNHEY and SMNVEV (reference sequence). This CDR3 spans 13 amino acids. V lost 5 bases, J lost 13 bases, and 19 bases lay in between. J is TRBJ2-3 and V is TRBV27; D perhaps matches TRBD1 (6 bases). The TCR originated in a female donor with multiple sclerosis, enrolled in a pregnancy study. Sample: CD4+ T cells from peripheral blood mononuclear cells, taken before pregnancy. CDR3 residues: CASSSTRDIKEYF. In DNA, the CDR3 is TGTGCCAGCAGTAGCACCCGGGACATAAAGGAGTATTTT.